Detailed here is one TCR beta chain. This specimen belongs to a study of kidney transplant recipient with SARS-CoV-2 infection. Trimming took off 4 bases at V and 4 bases at J, with 21 bases between the two ends. Per germline, CDR1 KGHDR and CDR2 SFDVKD. The CDR3 totals 17 residues. Each CDR3 protein gets one entry after TCRdb re-called the reads with MiXCR. Among about 250,000 distinct CDR3 sequences listed, under 30% were seen once. The sequenced sample was a blood sample, obtained at baseline and on approximately day 120 from a kidney transplant recipient. The chain combines TRBV24-1 with TRBJ1-2; D remains unclear. This clonotype was obtained from a young adult male patient who had COVID-19 and was a kidney transplant recipient. Some T cells may be provided by the graft donor. The CDR3 DNA reads TGTGCCACCAGTGAGCGCCGTAGTACCAGAAAGACCTATGGCTACACCTTC. Translation gives CATSERRSTRKTYGYTF.